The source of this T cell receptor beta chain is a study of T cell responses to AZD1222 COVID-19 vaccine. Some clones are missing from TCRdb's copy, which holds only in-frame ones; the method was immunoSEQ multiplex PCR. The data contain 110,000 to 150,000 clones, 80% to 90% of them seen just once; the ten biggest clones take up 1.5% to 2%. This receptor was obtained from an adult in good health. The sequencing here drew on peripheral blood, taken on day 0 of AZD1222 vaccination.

The CDR3 DNA is TGTGCCAGCAGCGAAGTTCTAGCGGGGTCCTACAATGAGCAGTTCTTC. Its translation: CASSEVLAGSYNEQFF. V gene TRBV9 combines with J gene TRBJ2-1; 9 bases map to TRBD2. This CDR3 has 16 residues. Trimming removed 3 bases from V and 1 base from J; junction bases left unmatched: 5. CDR1 is SGDLS and CDR2 is YYNGEE in the germline V gene.